This entry lists 5 T cell receptor beta chains sequenced from one sample in a study of OX40 agonist ivuxolimab in advanced cancers. The protocol used for the library was the immunoSEQ multiplex PCR assay. In TCRdb, the immuneACCESS table is reduced to in-frame sequences with V and J assigned. These tables do not hold every clone; where another copy was compared, an unresolved V gene accounts for under half, and the others remain unexplained. This sample lists approximately 45,000 clones; 90% to 95% were detected once. Jointly, the top ten make up more than 9.5% of the sample. Sequenced here: CD4+ or CD8+ T cells sorted from blood, sampled in a trial of the OX40 agonist ivuxolimab. Receptors originate from an adult with an advanced solid tumor such as melanoma, head and neck, liver or kidney cancer.

Only one count was recorded for this clone. This sequence joins TRBV4-3 and TRBJ1-2, with 7 bases matching TRBD1. Germline trimming cut 1 base from V and 1 base from J; bases unmatched to any gene: 3. Per the germline V gene, CDR1 is LGHNA and CDR2 is YSLEER. The CDR3 loop spans 15 amino acids. CDR3 sequence: CASSQAYRGNYGYTF. The CDR3 bases are TGCGCCAGCAGCCAAGCATACAGGGGTAACTATGGCTACACCTTC.

V and J are TRBV15 and TRBJ2-3, with 8 positions matching TRBD2. This CDR3 contains 15 residues. The germline CDR1 and CDR2 sequences are LNHNV and YYDKDF (reference sequence). V dropped 4 bases and J dropped 2; count of bases not matched to a gene: 5. The CDR3 is CATSKTSAYTDTQYF. CDR3 nucleotides: TGTGCCACCAGCAAGACTAGCGCGTACACAGATACGCAGTATTTT. Variable domain in full (rest from reference TRBV15 and TRBJ2-3): DAMVIQNPRYQVTQFGKPVTLSCSQTLNHNVMYWYQQKSSQAPKLLFHYYDKDFNNEADTPDNFQSRRPNTSFCFLDIRSPGLGDTAMYLCATSKTSAYTDTQYFGPGTRLTVL.

V usage is TRBV11-2 and J usage is TRBJ2-7; D is unresolved. Germline V CDR1 and CDR2: SGHAT, FQNNGV. V lost 6 bases and J lost 5, with 5 bases in between. CDR3 length equals 10 residues. CDR3: CASRRDEQYF. The CDR3 DNA reads as TGTGCCAGCAGACGGGACGAGCAGTACTTC.

The chain links TRBV27 to TRBJ2-7; D may be TRBD2 (5 bases). Germline V lookup: CDR1 MNHEY, CDR2 SMNVEV (reference sequence). The CDR3 runs 14 residues. V was trimmed by 3 bases and J by 3 bases, leaving 12 bases between them. The CDR3: CASSFGLNNYEQYF. CDR3 coding DNA: TGTGCCAGCAGTTTTGGACTCAACAACTACGAGCAGTACTTC.

V gene TRBV12-5 combines with J gene TRBJ2-1; no definite D call. In germline, CDR1 is LGHNT, CDR2 FRNRAP. This CDR3 has 16 residues. V was trimmed by 2 bases and J by 5 bases, leaving 16 bases between them. As DNA, the CDR3 is TGTGCTAGTGGTTTGAGGGTTGGCAGGTGGAACAATGAGCAGTTCTTC. It yields the protein CASGLRVGRWNNEQFF.